The text below deals with one TCR beta chain. This sample is drawn from a study of ipilimumab plus nivolumab after autologous stem cell transplantation. Clones were read by immunoSEQ multiplex PCR, and TCRdb kept only the in-frame ones, dropping some. This table has over 80,000 clones, under 85% appearing once. Patients got ipilimumab 1 mg/kg beginning 14 to 28 days post-transplant. The source of this sequence is a male donor with diffuse large B-cell lymphoma. The input for sequencing was PBMCs, taken in a trial of ipilimumab plus nivolumab as post-transplant consolidation.

The CDR3 reads CASSLSAVSSYNEQFF. The CDR3 nucleotides are TGTGCCAGCAGCCTCTCGGCGGTTAGCTCCTACAATGAGCAGTTCTTC. This chain uses TRBV7-9 with TRBJ2-1; D gene uncertain. CDR1 and CDR2 from the germline V gene are SEHNR and FQNEAQ (reference sequence). Trimming left V 5 bases short and J 0 bases short, with 14 bases between. The CDR3 has 16 amino acids.